A selection of T cell receptor beta chains follows, all from one sample in a study of cytomegalovirus exposure and HLA in healthy donors. The method was immunoSEQ multiplex PCR; TCRdb's version includes in-frame clones alone and lacks a portion of them. The table includes 130,000 to 150,000 clones, around 72% detected once. Sample: PBMCs. Receptors originate from a man younger than 35 in good health and CMV-seropositive. The CDR3 runs from the conserved cysteine through the conserved F or W. The D gene is left open where the match is weak. Clone size is not always given. Where it is, it says once, few, many or a class for expanded clones.

D gene: TRBD1; V gene: TRBV29-1; clone size: -; J gene: TRBJ2-3; CDR3 DNA: TGCAGCGGCACACAGGGGGATACGCAGTATTTT; CDR3 protein: CSGTQGDTQYF
D gene: TRBD1; V gene: TRBV7-2; clone size: -; J gene: TRBJ2-1; CDR3 DNA: TGTGCCAGCAGCCTAGGACAGGGAACCTACAATGAGCAGTTCTTC; CDR3 protein: CASSLGQGTYNEQFF
D gene: -; V gene: TRBV6-1; clone size: -; J gene: TRBJ2-4; CDR3 DNA: TGTGCCAGCAGTGCCCCAGGATCCACCAACGGAAACATTCAGTACTTC; CDR3 protein: CASSAPGSTNGNIQYF
D gene: -; V gene: TRBV19; clone size: -; J gene: TRBJ1-1; CDR3 DNA: TGTGCCAGTAGTACGGGGTCAACTGCTGAAGCTTTCTTT; CDR3 protein: CASSTGSTAEAFF
D gene: -; V gene: TRBV9; clone size: -; J gene: TRBJ1-4; CDR3 DNA: TGTGCCAGCAGCGCAGGGGCCCATAATGAAAAACTGTTTTTT; CDR3 protein: CASSAGAHNEKLFF
D gene: TRBD1; V gene: TRBV11-2; clone size: -; J gene: TRBJ2-7; CDR3 DNA: TGTGCCAGCAGCTTAGGTCCTCAGGGGGTCCACGAGCAGTACTTC; CDR3 protein: CASSLGPQGVHEQYF
D gene: TRBD1; V gene: TRBV5-6; clone size: -; J gene: TRBJ1-2; CDR3 DNA: TGTGCCAGCAGCTCCGGTAGAGGTAGTAGGACAGGGGCTGGCTACACCTTC; CDR3 protein: CASSSGRGSRTGAGYTF
D gene: -; V gene: TRBV14; clone size: -; J gene: TRBJ2-7; CDR3 DNA: TGTGCCAGCGGACATTCCTACGAGCAGTACTTC; CDR3 protein: CASGHSYEQYF
D gene: -; V gene: TRBV27; clone size: once; J gene: TRBJ2-1; CDR3 DNA: TGTGCCAGCAGTTTTCAGGGCTCCTACAATGAGCAGTTCTTC; CDR3 protein: CASSFQGSYNEQFF
D gene: TRBD2; V gene: TRBV5-1; clone size: -; J gene: TRBJ2-7; CDR3 DNA: TGCGCCAGCAGCTTGGGTCGGACTAGCGGTGCTTACGAGCAGTACTTC; CDR3 protein: CASSLGRTSGAYEQYF
D gene: -; V gene: TRBV20-1; clone size: -; J gene: TRBJ2-7; CDR3 DNA: TGCAGTGCTAGATCCACCTACGAGCAGTACTTC; CDR3 protein: CSARSTYEQYF
D gene: TRBD1; V gene: TRBV7-2; clone size: -; J gene: TRBJ1-2; CDR3 DNA: TGTGCCAGCAGCACCCGACAGGGGAGCTATGGCTACACCTTC; CDR3 protein: CASSTRQGSYGYTF
D gene: -; V gene: TRBV7-9; clone size: -; J gene: TRBJ1-1; CDR3 DNA: TGTGCCAGCAGCCCTCCGGGTGAAGCTTTCTTT; CDR3 protein: CASSPPGEAFF
D gene: TRBD1; V gene: TRBV7-9; clone size: -; J gene: TRBJ1-1; CDR3 DNA: TGTGCCAGCAGCATGAGGGACAGGGGGGCCACTGAAGCTTTCTTT; CDR3 protein: CASSMRDRGATEAFF
D gene: TRBD1; V gene: TRBV13; clone size: -; J gene: TRBJ2-7; CDR3 DNA: TGTGCCAGCACTCCGGGACAGCTTTCCTACGAGCAGTACTTC; CDR3 protein: CASTPGQLSYEQYF
D gene: TRBD2; V gene: TRBV4-1; clone size: -; J gene: TRBJ2-2; CDR3 DNA: TGCGCCAGCAGCCAAGTGGGAGGGAAAACCGGGGAGCTGTTTTTT; CDR3 protein: CASSQVGGKTGELFF
D gene: -; V gene: TRBV9; clone size: -; J gene: TRBJ2-2; CDR3 DNA: TGTGCCAGCAGCGAGTCAGGGGGGTACACCGGGGAGCTGTTTTTT; CDR3 protein: CASSESGGYTGELFF
D gene: -; V gene: TRBV2; clone size: -; J gene: TRBJ2-2; CDR3 DNA: TGTGCCAGCAGTGAGAACGGGATTAACACCGGGGAGCTGTTTTTT; CDR3 protein: CASSENGINTGELFF
D gene: -; V gene: TRBV28; clone size: -; J gene: TRBJ1-1; CDR3 DNA: TGTGCCAGCAGTCTAGCCCCGGCGAACACTGAAGCTTTCTTT; CDR3 protein: CASSLAPANTEAFF
D gene: -; V gene: TRBV10-3; clone size: -; J gene: TRBJ1-4; CDR3 DNA: TGTGCCATCAGTGACAGGGGCAGCGATGAAAAACTGTTTTTT; CDR3 protein: CAISDRGSDEKLFF
D gene: -; V gene: TRBV15; clone size: -; J gene: TRBJ1-1; CDR3 DNA: TGTGCCACCAGCTCCGGGGTCGTTGTGAACACTGAAGCTTTCTTT; CDR3 protein: CATSSGVVVNTEAFF
D gene: -; V gene: TRBV7-9; clone size: few; J gene: TRBJ2-7; CDR3 DNA: TGTGCCAGCAGCTTTAGCTCCTACGAGCAGTACTTC; CDR3 protein: CASSFSSYEQYF
D gene: -; V gene: TRBV18; clone size: -; J gene: TRBJ1-5; CDR3 DNA: TGTGCCAGCTCACCAGGGAGGAGCAATCAGCCCCAGCATTTT; CDR3 protein: CASSPGRSNQPQHF
D gene: TRBD2; V gene: TRBV28; clone size: -; J gene: TRBJ2-3; CDR3 DNA: TGTGCCAGCAAAAGAGGCGGGAGGGCCACAGATACGCAGTATTTT; CDR3 protein: CASKRGGRATDTQYF
D gene: -; V gene: TRBV13; clone size: -; J gene: TRBJ1-1; CDR3 DNA: TGTGCCAGCAGCCCTAGGGGGGGAAACACTGAAGCTTTCTTT; CDR3 protein: CASSPRGGNTEAFF
D gene: -; V gene: TRBV28; clone size: -; J gene: TRBJ1-4; CDR3 DNA: TGTGCCAGCAGTCAGGGGTTAAATGAAAAACTGTTTTTT; CDR3 protein: CASSQGLNEKLFF
D gene: -; V gene: TRBV6-5; clone size: -; J gene: TRBJ2-6; CDR3 DNA: TGTGCCAGCAGTTACCTGGGGGCGAACGGGGCCAACGTCCTGACTTTC; CDR3 protein: CASSYLGANGANVLTF
D gene: TRBD2; V gene: TRBV28; clone size: -; J gene: TRBJ2-5; CDR3 DNA: TGTGCCAGCAGTCCCTCGGGACTATGGAAGACCCAGTACTTC; CDR3 protein: CASSPSGLWKTQYF
D gene: TRBD2; V gene: TRBV7-3; clone size: -; J gene: TRBJ2-1; CDR3 DNA: TGTGCCAGCAGTCCCTGGACTAGCGGGAGTGATGAGCAGTTCTTC; CDR3 protein: CASSPWTSGSDEQFF
D gene: -; V gene: TRBV10-3; clone size: -; J gene: TRBJ1-6; CDR3 DNA: TGTGCCATCAGTGAAACACCGGGTAATTCACCCCTCCACTTT; CDR3 protein: CAISETPGNSPLHF
D gene: -; V gene: TRBV7-2; clone size: few; J gene: TRBJ1-2; CDR3 DNA: TGTGCCAGCAGCCTACGATTCTCGGGGGGGGATGGCTACACCTTC; CDR3 protein: CASSLRFSGGDGYTF
D gene: -; V gene: TRBV6-5; clone size: -; J gene: TRBJ1-5; CDR3 DNA: TGTGCCAGCAGTTACACGGCGGGGAGCAATCAGCCCCAGCATTTT; CDR3 protein: CASSYTAGSNQPQHF
D gene: TRBD2; V gene: TRBV4-1; clone size: -; J gene: TRBJ2-3; CDR3 DNA: TGCGCCAGCAACCAACGGGCTAGCGGGGGTACAGATACGCAGTATTTT; CDR3 protein: CASNQRASGGTDTQYF
D gene: TRBD2; V gene: TRBV11-2; clone size: -; J gene: TRBJ2-1; CDR3 DNA: TGTGCCAGCAGGGGGACTAGCGGATACAATGAGCAGTTCTTC; CDR3 protein: CASRGTSGYNEQFF
D gene: TRBD1; V gene: TRBV4-3; clone size: few; J gene: TRBJ2-5; CDR3 DNA: TGCGCCAGCAGCCTCCACCGGGACAGCCAAGAGACCCAGTACTTC; CDR3 protein: CASSLHRDSQETQYF
D gene: -; V gene: TRBV12-5; clone size: -; J gene: TRBJ1-1; CDR3 DNA: TGTGCTAGTGGTTTGCACCCGGGGTCGGAAGCTTTCTTT; CDR3 protein: CASGLHPGSEAFF
D gene: -; V gene: TRBV5-6; clone size: -; J gene: TRBJ2-7; CDR3 DNA: TGTGCCAGCAGCTTAAGAGGATACGAGCAGTACTTC; CDR3 protein: CASSLRGYEQYF
D gene: -; V gene: TRBV19; clone size: -; J gene: TRBJ1-5; CDR3 DNA: TGTGCCAGTAAACCGGGACTAAATAGCAATCAGCCCCAGCATTTT; CDR3 protein: CASKPGLNSNQPQHF
D gene: -; V gene: TRBV28; clone size: -; J gene: TRBJ2-5; CDR3 DNA: TGTGCCAGCAGTTTATATTTTTTGTCGGGGAAACCGCATAAAGAGACCCAGTACTTC; CDR3 protein: CASSLYFLSGKPHKETQYF
D gene: TRBD2; V gene: TRBV28; clone size: -; J gene: TRBJ2-3; CDR3 DNA: TGTGCCAGCAGTTTAGGATGGGGTAGCGGGAGGCGGGCAGATACGCAGTATTTT; CDR3 protein: CASSLGWGSGRRADTQYF
D gene: -; V gene: TRBV28; clone size: -; J gene: TRBJ2-7; CDR3 DNA: TGTGCCAGCAGGCCGGTCTGGAGGGGCTCCTACGAGCAGTACTTC; CDR3 protein: CASRPVWRGSYEQYF
D gene: -; V gene: TRBV5-6; clone size: -; J gene: TRBJ1-2; CDR3 DNA: TGTGCCAGCAGCTTGGGGGTGACAGGCGCGGACACCTTC; CDR3 protein: CASSLGVTGADTF
D gene: TRBD2; V gene: TRBV9; clone size: -; J gene: TRBJ2-5; CDR3 DNA: TGTGCCAGCAGCGGGTCCCGGGGGGGGCAAGAGACCCAGTACTTC; CDR3 protein: CASSGSRGGQETQYF
D gene: -; V gene: TRBV7-9; clone size: -; J gene: TRBJ1-4; CDR3 DNA: TGTGCCAGCAGCTTTGTAGGGGCTGGTGAAAAACTGTTTTTT; CDR3 protein: CASSFVGAGEKLFF
D gene: -; V gene: TRBV7-8; clone size: -; J gene: TRBJ1-1; CDR3 DNA: TGTGCCAGCAGCTCAAGAGGGGGGGTACAAAGTGCTTTCTTT; CDR3 protein: CASSSRGGVQSAFF
D gene: -; V gene: TRBV10-2; clone size: -; J gene: TRBJ1-5; CDR3 DNA: TGCGCCAGCAGAGAAGGTGGGGGGTACGGAAATCAGCCCCAGCATTTT; CDR3 protein: CASREGGGYGNQPQHF
D gene: TRBD1; V gene: TRBV15; clone size: -; J gene: TRBJ2-7; CDR3 DNA: TGTGCCACCAGCAACGGACAGGGGAAGTACGAGCAGTACTTC; CDR3 protein: CATSNGQGKYEQYF
D gene: -; V gene: TRBV5-1; clone size: -; J gene: TRBJ1-4; CDR3 DNA: TGCGCCAGCAGTACCGGTAGGGGCGAAAAACTGTTTTTT; CDR3 protein: CASSTGRGEKLFF
D gene: -; V gene: TRBV6-6; clone size: -; J gene: TRBJ2-1; CDR3 DNA: TGTGCCAGCAGTTACCCGGGTTACAATGAGCAGTTCTTC; CDR3 protein: CASSYPGYNEQFF
D gene: -; V gene: TRBV5-4; clone size: -; J gene: TRBJ2-1; CDR3 DNA: TGTGCCAGCAGCTTGAAGTGGGCGAACAATGAGCAGTTCTTC; CDR3 protein: CASSLKWANNEQFF
D gene: -; V gene: TRBV27; clone size: -; J gene: TRBJ1-2; CDR3 DNA: TGTGCCAGCAGCCCCGGGGGACGGGGAGGGGGCTACACCTTC; CDR3 protein: CASSPGGRGGGYTF
D gene: -; V gene: TRBV4-1; clone size: -; J gene: TRBJ1-1; CDR3 DNA: TGCGCCAGCAGCCAAGAGGGGGCTAACACTGAAGCTTTCTTT; CDR3 protein: CASSQEGANTEAFF
D gene: -; V gene: TRBV18; clone size: -; J gene: TRBJ2-5; CDR3 DNA: TGTGCCAGCTCACCCTTAGCGATGGGGGCCCTCCAAGAGACCCAGTACTTC; CDR3 protein: CASSPLAMGALQETQYF
D gene: -; V gene: TRBV7-2; clone size: -; J gene: TRBJ1-4; CDR3 DNA: TGTGCCAGCAGCAGGCAGGGAGGTGAAAAACTGTTTTTT; CDR3 protein: CASSRQGGEKLFF
D gene: -; V gene: TRBV7-7; clone size: -; J gene: TRBJ2-5; CDR3 DNA: TGTGCTAGCAGCTTAAATGCGGGGCGCGTCCAAGAGACCCAGTACTTC; CDR3 protein: CASSLNAGRVQETQYF
D gene: TRBD1; V gene: TRBV28; clone size: -; J gene: TRBJ2-7; CDR3 DNA: TGTGCCAGCAGGACAGGGAACTACGAGCAGTACTTC; CDR3 protein: CASRTGNYEQYF
D gene: TRBD2; V gene: TRBV5-6; clone size: -; J gene: TRBJ2-5; CDR3 DNA: TGTGCCAGCAGCTTGCTAGCGGCACAAGAGACCCAGTACTTC; CDR3 protein: CASSLLAAQETQYF
D gene: TRBD1; V gene: TRBV6-1; clone size: -; J gene: TRBJ2-1; CDR3 DNA: TGTGCCAGCAGTGAAGAGGGCAGGGGGCGGGATGAGCAGTTCTTC; CDR3 protein: CASSEEGRGRDEQFF
D gene: -; V gene: TRBV19; clone size: -; J gene: TRBJ1-4; CDR3 DNA: TGTGCCAGTAGTATTTTATTTCCGGAAAAACTGTTTTTT; CDR3 protein: CASSILFPEKLFF
D gene: TRBD1; V gene: TRBV20-1; clone size: -; J gene: TRBJ2-7; CDR3 DNA: TGCAGTGCTGGACAGGGAGACGAGCAGTACTTC; CDR3 protein: CSAGQGDEQYF